This TCR beta chain was obtained from a study of shared clonotypes between healthy human individuals. The CDR3 totals 12 residues. Germline CDR1 reads LNHDA; CDR2 reads SQIVND (reference sequence). After removal of 3 bases from V and 12 bases from J, the junction contained 7 bases not matched to a gene. The naive CD8 population came from CD45RO-negative cells selected for CCR7, without terminally differentiated effector memory CD45RA+ cells. This table comes from immunoSEQ multiplex PCR, and its TCRdb copy is limited to in-frame clones, with some not included. In the table there are about 2.2 million clones, over 85% of which are singletons.

The sequencing sample was made of naive CD8+ T cells from PBMCs. The chain links TRBV19 to TRBJ1-1; 7 positions match TRBD1. The source is a man aged 18 to 29 in good health. Some clones in this sample may be carry-over from other donors' samples. The CDR3 nucleotides read TGTGCCAGTAGTATCGGGGCAGGGGGGACTTTCTTT. It specifies CASSIGAGGTFF.